The 17 T cell receptor beta chains listed next were all sequenced from one sample in a study of CD8 T cells in ankylosing spondylitis. TCRdb fed the 5' RACE reads into MiXCR, producing one record per CDR3 protein. The data show 200,000 to 250,000 distinct CDR3 sequences, with around 10% seen just once and under 7% held by the top ten. The sequenced sample consisted of blood, either unsorted or a sorted T cell fraction (not recorded which). The source is a male donor with ankylosing spondylitis or in good health (not recorded which).

Many counts were recorded for this clonotype. The V gene is TRBV29-1, the J gene TRBJ2-5, with D unclear. V was trimmed by 5 bases and J by 4 bases, leaving 8 bases between them. The CDR3 runs to 11 residues. Germline CDR1 and CDR2: SQVTM and ANQGSEA. The chain's CDR3 is CSVSIVETQYF. CDR3 DNA: TGCAGCGTTTCCATAGTAGAGACCCAGTACTTC. The variable domain in full, with the rest retrieved from reference TRBV29-1 and TRBJ2-5, is SAVISQKPSRDICQRGTSLTIQCQVDSQVTMMFWYRQQPGQSLTLIATANQGSEATYESGFVIDKFPISRPNLTFSTLTVSNMSPEDSSIYLCSVSIVETQYFGPGTRLLVL.

This clonotype has at least ten counts. The J gene is TRBJ2-7, the V gene TRBV5-3; D may be TRBD1 (6 bases). TRBV5-3 is noted as an ORF with a role that remains uncertain. CDR3 length equals 14 residues. The V and J ends lost 6 bases and 2 bases respectively, with 15 bases between them. CDR3 in DNA: TGTGCCAGAACCCCAGGACAGACAACCTACGAGCAGTACTTC. Translating it yields CARTPGQTTYEQYF.

This clonotype was seen ten or more times. The chain uses TRBV29-1 and TRBJ1-4, with TRBD1 matching 8 bases. Germline trimming cut 6 bases from V and 7 bases from J; bases unmatched to any gene: 10. This CDR3 spans 14 amino acids. Looked up from germline, CDR1 is SQVTM and CDR2 is ANQGSEA. Written as DNA, the CDR3 is TGCAGCGTATCGGCAGGGGGCGAAGGTGAAAAACTGTTTTTT. Translated, it gives CSVSAGGEGEKLFF. The whole variable domain, filled in from reference TRBV29-1 and TRBJ1-4, reads SAVISQKPSRDICQRGTSLTIQCQVDSQVTMMFWYRQQPGQSLTLIATANQGSEATYESGFVIDKFPISRPNLTFSTLTVSNMSPEDSSIYLCSVSAGGEGEKLFFGSGTQLSVL.

This clonotype was seen ten or more times. The chain has TRBV7-8 and TRBJ2-2, with D possibly TRBD1 on 5 matching bases. V gave up 4 bases and J gave up 0 bases, with 9 bases separating them. CDR1 and CDR2 (germline): SGHVS, FQNEAQ. CDR3 length: 15 amino acids. CDR3 DNA: TGTGCCAGCAGCTCCGGACAAACGAACACCGGGGAGCTGTTTTTT. Translating it yields CASSSGQTNTGELFF.

Many counts were recorded for this clonotype. This chain uses TRBV29-1 with TRBJ2-5; D is possibly TRBD1 (6 bases). The length of the CDR3 is 13 residues. Trimming removed 1 base from V and 0 bases from J, with 6 bases in between. CDR1 is SQVTM and CDR2 is ANQGSEA in the germline V gene. Here the CDR3 DNA reads TGCAGCGTTGAAGGGACAGACCAAGAGACCCAGTACTTC. Its protein is CSVEGTDQETQYF.

This clonotype was detected many times. The rearrangement joins TRBV20-1 to TRBJ2-5; 10 positions match TRBD2. The CDR3 runs to 13 residues. Germline trimming cut 5 bases from V and 4 bases from J; bases unmatched to any gene: 4. Germline lookup yields CDR1 DFQATT and CDR2 SNEGSKA (reference sequence). The CDR3 here is CSAGASGGETQYF. The DNA of the CDR3 is TGCAGTGCTGGGGCTAGCGGGGGAGAGACCCAGTACTTC.

The chain has TRBV7-9 and TRBJ2-5; D is uncertain. Trimming removed 4 bases at V and 7 bases at J, with 13 bases between. The CDR3 is made up of 13 amino acids. Germline assignment: CDR1 SEHNR and CDR2 FQNEAQ (reference sequence). The DNA of the CDR3 is TGTGCCAGCAGCTCCAGGTTTTTGGGGACCCAGTACTTC. Amino acids: CASSSRFLGTQYF.

Regarding this clonotype: One base away lies a much larger clone, so this may be a sequencing read error. The chain joins TRBV29-1 to TRBJ2-2, with 8 bases lining up with TRBD1. CDR3 length equals 12 residues. CDR1 is SQVTM, CDR2 ANQGSEA, per germline. The V gene end was trimmed by 6 bases and the J gene end by 7 bases; junction bases not matched to a gene: 4. The CDR3 sequence is CSVSQGVGELFF. The CDR3 DNA reads as TGCAGCGTCTCACAGGGGGTCGGGGAGCTGTTTTTT.

There are many counts of this clonotype. The chain carries TRBV11-2 and TRBJ2-1; D not resolved. Deletions cut 5 bases from V and 9 bases from J, with 14 bases between. Germline V gene sequence: CDR1 SGHAT, CDR2 FQNNGV. CDR3 length equals 13 residues. The CDR3 reads CASSPPLRPEQFF. The DNA for the CDR3 is TGTGCCAGCAGCCCCCCGTTGCGGCCTGAGCAGTTCTTC.

At least ten counts were recorded for this clonotype. The J gene is TRBJ2-1, the V gene TRBV24-1; D may be TRBD1 (6 bases). V lost 3 bases to trimming and J lost 5 bases, with 25 bases between them. Germline assignment: CDR1 KGHDR and CDR2 SFDVKD. The CDR3 extends over 19 amino acids. CDR3 sequence reads: CATSDPKDRSTANDNEQFF. In nucleotides, the CDR3 is TGTGCCACCAGTGATCCTAAAGACAGGTCAACGGCGAATGACAATGAGCAGTTCTTC.

This clonotype was recorded at least ten times. The rearrangement uses TRBV6-5 and TRBJ2-7, with 7 bases that match TRBD1. Per the germline V gene, CDR1 is MNHEY and CDR2 is SVGAGI. V was pared by 2 bases and J by 6 bases, with 13 bases of the junction left unmatched. The CDR3 length is 16 residues. The CDR3 nucleotides are TGTGCCAGCAGTTACAATTCCGGGACAGCCCCTGCCGAGCAGTACTTC. Translated: CASSYNSGTAPAEQYF.

The chain uses TRBV7-3 and TRBJ2-7, with 10 bases identical to TRBD2. Trimming cost V 5 bases and J 4 bases; bases outside gene matches: 2. Germline V CDR1 and CDR2: SGHTA, FQGTGA. CDR3 length: 13 amino acids. The CDR3 sequence: CASSLLAGYEQYF. The CDR3 DNA follows: TGTGCCAGCAGCCTACTAGCGGGGTACGAGCAGTACTTC.

This clonotype was found many times. The gene calls are TRBV5-1 and TRBJ2-7; the D call may be TRBD1 or TRBD2 (5 bases each). The germline V gene encodes CDR1 SGHRS and CDR2 YFSETQ. Between the trimmed V and J ends, which lost 7 bases and 9 bases, there was a span of 17 bases. CDR3 size: 12 residues. CDR3 protein: CASLSRGIGQYF. CDR3 nucleotides: TGCGCCAGCCTATCGAGGGGCATCGGGCAGTACTTC.

The chain uses TRBV4-1 and TRBJ2-7; 8 nucleotides align to TRBD1. With 4 bases clipped from V and 3 bases from J, the junction kept 5 bases outside the gene matches. The germline V gene encodes CDR1 MGHRA and CDR2 YSYEKL. The CDR3 contains 14 residues. The CDR3 DNA sequence: TGCGCCAGCAGCCGCCCAGGACAGGGCTACGAGCAGTACTTC. This sequence encodes CASSRPGQGYEQYF.

The table lists this clonotype with many counts. The rearrangement uses TRBV5-6 and TRBJ2-1, with TRBD1 as a possible D gene (5 bases). The CDR3 sequence is 14 residues long. The germline gives CDR1 SGHDT, CDR2 YYEEEE. V lost 4 bases to trimming and J lost 3 bases, with 11 bases between them. The CDR3 DNA sequence: TGTGCCAGCAGCGGGTCAGGGATCTACAATGAGCAGTTCTTC. Translation: CASSGSGIYNEQFF. The entire variable domain, with the rest obtained from reference TRBV5-6 and TRBJ2-1, is as follows: DAGVTQSPTHLIKTRGQQVTLRCSPKSGHDTVSWYQQALGQGPQFIFQYYEEEERQRGNFPDRFSGHQFPNYSSELNVNALLLGDSALYLCASSGSGIYNEQFFGPGTRLTVL.

The chain carries TRBV5-1 and TRBJ2-1; D might be TRBD2 (6 bases). The CDR3 extends over 18 amino acids. V lost 0 bases and J lost 0, with 16 bases in between. Germline V gene sequence: CDR1 SGHRS, CDR2 YFSETQ. The CDR3 here is CASSLGMKAGNSYNEQFF. The CDR3 DNA reads TGCGCCAGCAGCTTGGGCATGAAAGCGGGCAACTCCTACAATGAGCAGTTCTTC. The full variable domain, with the rest looked up from reference TRBV5-1 and TRBJ2-1, is KAGVTQTPRYLIKTRGQQVTLSCSPISGHRSVSWYQQTPGQGLQFLFEYFSETQRNKGNFPGRFSGRQFSNSRSEMNVSTLELGDSALYLCASSLGMKAGNSYNEQFFGPGTRLTVL.

At least ten counts were recorded for this clonotype. The V and J genes are TRBV15 and TRBJ1-2, with D unresolved. CDR3 size: 15 residues. Trimming took off 4 bases at V and 2 bases at J, with 14 bases between the two ends. Germline V gene sequence: CDR1 LNHNV, CDR2 YYDKDF (reference sequence). The CDR3 spells CATSIEAGSNYGYTF. CDR3 nucleotides: TGTGCCACCAGCATTGAGGCCGGGTCCAACTATGGCTACACCTTC. Combining the CDR3 with reference TRBV15 and TRBJ1-2 gives the whole variable domain DAMVIQNPRYQVTQFGKPVTLSCSQTLNHNVMYWYQQKSSQAPKLLFHYYDKDFNNEADTPDNFQSRRPNTSFCFLDIRSPGLGDTAMYLCATSIEAGSNYGYTFGSGTRLTVV.